The next 17 T cell receptor beta chains were all read from a single sample in a study of blood T cell dynamics during melanoma immunotherapy. The time point: week 3, after first cycle of checkpoint inhibitor. Profiling relied on immunoSEQ multiplex PCR, and the TCRdb table lists in-frame clones only, not all of them. This repertoire shows about 11,000 clones, less than 90% found once; its top ten account for more than 15%. This specimen consisted of blood, obtained from a patient treated with checkpoint blockade. These receptors were obtained from a human donor with melanoma.

The chain carries TRBV6-5 and TRBJ2-7; 9 nucleotides agree with TRBD1. Per the germline V gene, CDR1 is MNHEY and CDR2 is SVGAGI. The length of the CDR3 is 15 residues. After removal of 5 bases from V and 2 bases from J, the junction contained 7 bases not matched to a gene. The CDR3: CASSRTGTGTYEQYF. CDR3 sequence (DNA): TGTGCCAGCAGTCGGACCGGGACAGGGACCTACGAGCAGTACTTC.

The count of this clone is one. V is TRBV7-3 and J is TRBJ2-5; D possibly corresponds to TRBD1 (6 bases). There are 14 residues in the CDR3. V lost 5 bases and J 4 bases, leaving 14 bases between the germline ends. CDR1 and CDR2 (germline): SGHTA, FQGTGA. CDR3 region: CASSQGGNIETQYF. The DNA of the CDR3 is TGTGCCAGCAGCCAAGGGGGAAATATAGAGACCCAGTACTTC.

This chain links TRBV7-2 with TRBJ2-7; 12 bases map to TRBD2. V shed 2 bases and J 1 base; nucleotides not matched to a gene: 3. CDR3 length: 16 residues. Per the germline V gene, CDR1 is SGHTA and CDR2 is FQGNSA. The CDR3 loop is CASSLMTSGGSYEQYF. The CDR3 DNA sequence: TGTGCCAGCAGCTTAATGACTAGCGGGGGATCCTACGAGCAGTACTTC.

In its sample, this clone was seen once. The CDR3 coding sequence is TGTGCCAGCAGCTTCTACACCGGGGTTGAAGCTTTCTTT. Its protein product is CASSFYTGVEAFF. J is TRBJ1-1 and V is TRBV5-8, with D uncertain. The ends were cut back, 2 bases at V and 7 bases at J, with 12 bases in the middle. The CDR3 is 13 amino acids. In germline, CDR1 is SGHTS, CDR2 YDEGEE.

The chain recombines TRBV13 with TRBJ1-2; D gene ambiguous. CDR1 and CDR2 (germline): PRHDT, FYEKMQ (reference sequence). Trimming stripped 7 bases from V and 6 bases from J, with 12 bases between. The CDR3 is made up of 12 amino acids. The CDR3 protein is CASIEVYNGYTF. CDR3 bases: TGTGCCAGCATCGAAGTTTATAATGGCTACACCTTC.

V gene TRBV4-3 combines with J gene TRBJ2-7; D gene unclear. With 1 base removed from V and 2 bases from J, the gap between germline ends came to 12 bases. This CDR3 spans 15 amino acids. The V gene's germline CDR1 is LGHNA and CDR2 YSLEER. In nucleotides, the CDR3 is TGCGCCAGCAGCCAAGGAGGCAGGATCCCCTACGAGCAGTACTTC. This gives the protein CASSQGGRIPYEQYF.

This sequence joins TRBV7-9 and TRBJ2-3, with D maybe TRBD1 (6 bases). CDR1 and CDR2 from the germline V gene are SEHNR and FQNEAQ (reference sequence). The V and J ends lost 5 bases and 7 bases respectively, with 10 bases between them. The CDR3 is 12 amino acids. The DNA for the CDR3 is TGTGCCAGCAGCCCTGGGGGCTATACGCAGTATTTT. It yields the protein CASSPGGYTQYF.

The chain employs TRBV7-2 and TRBJ2-1; D is possibly TRBD2 (5 bases). The V end lost 4 bases, the J end lost 7 bases, and 11 bases lay between the germline ends. The germline V gene has CDR1 SGHTA and CDR2 FQGNSA. The CDR3 consists of 13 residues. The CDR3 nucleotides are TGTGCCAGCAGCTCGCCTACTAGAAATGAGCAGTTCTTC. Translating it yields CASSSPTRNEQFF.

The J gene is TRBJ1-5, the V gene TRBV6-5, with D uncertain. Germline V gene lookup returns CDR1 MNHEY and CDR2 SVGAGI. This CDR3 is built from 14 residues. Between the trimmed V and J ends, which lost 0 bases and 3 bases, there was a span of 6 bases. The CDR3 here is CASSYSQYNQPQHF. In DNA, the CDR3 is TGTGCCAGCAGTTACTCCCAGTACAATCAGCCCCAGCATTTT.

This chain joins TRBV25-1 and TRBJ2-1, with 12 positions matching TRBD1. CDR1 MGHDK and CDR2 SYGVNS come from the germline V gene. The CDR3 is made up of 16 amino acids. The ends lost 4 bases at V and 9 bases at J; junction bases unmatched: 10. The CDR3 protein is CASSGALGQGAGEQFF. In nucleotides, the CDR3 is TGTGCCAGCAGTGGAGCCTTGGGACAGGGGGCAGGTGAGCAGTTCTTC.

The chain joins TRBV4-1 to TRBJ2-1, with 11 bases lining up with TRBD2. CDR1 is MGHRA, CDR2 YSYEKL, per germline. Trimming at V came to 3 bases and at J to 8 bases, leaving 9 bases not matched to a gene. The CDR3 consists of 16 residues. Here the CDR3 DNA reads TGCGCCAGCAGCCACTTCCTAGCGGGGGGTTCTTATGAGCAGTTCTTC. Encoded protein: CASSHFLAGGSYEQFF.

This clone has only a few counts. The rearrangement links TRBV5-3 to TRBJ1-5, with 9 bases that match TRBD1. TRBV5-3 is an ORF; its function is uncertain. This CDR3 has 20 residues. V shed 3 bases, J shed 0 bases, and the junction held 16 bases outside the gene matches. The DNA of the CDR3 is TGTGCCAGAAGCTCGACCATATCGGGACAGGGAACTTATAGCAATCAGCCCCAGCATTTT. Its protein product is CARSSTISGQGTYSNQPQHF.

The sample holds one count of this clone. This rearrangement joins TRBV2 to TRBJ2-7; D assignment may be TRBD1 or TRBD2 (6 bases each). Germline V gene data show CDR1 as SNHLY and CDR2 as FYNNEI. The CDR3 is made up of 14 amino acids. V lost 7 bases and J 5 bases, leaving 18 bases between the germline ends. The CDR3 loop reads CASTRRSRGDEQYF. CDR3 sequence (DNA): TGTGCCAGCACTCGAAGGTCTAGGGGGGACGAGCAGTACTTC. Full variable domain (remainder filled in from reference TRBV2 and TRBJ2-7): EPEVTQTPSHQVTQMGQEVILRCVPISNHLYFYWYRQILGQKVEFLVSFYNNEISEKSEIFDDQFSVERPDGSNFTLKIRSTKLEDSAMYFCASTRRSRGDEQYFGPGTRLTVT.

This chain links TRBV28 with TRBJ2-1, with D maybe TRBD2 (6 bases). The CDR3 sequence is 14 residues long. V lost 6 bases to trimming and J lost 4 bases, with 13 bases between them. The V gene's germline CDR1 is MDHEN and CDR2 SYDVKM. The CDR3: CASRPGRGYNEQFF. The DNA of the CDR3 is TGTGCCAGCAGACCGGGGCGGGGTTACAATGAGCAGTTCTTC.

V usage is TRBV4-1 and J usage is TRBJ1-3; 7 bases agree with TRBD1. Losses at the gene ends were 1 base for V and 0 bases for J; bases not matched to a gene: 6. From germline, CDR1 is MGHRA and CDR2 YSYEKL. The CDR3 consists of 17 residues. CDR3: CASSQGDSLLSGNTIYF. CDR3 in DNA: TGCGCCAGCAGCCAAGGGGACAGCCTTCTCTCTGGAAACACCATATATTTT.

The V call is TRBV6-1, the J call TRBJ1-2, with D perhaps matching TRBD1 (6 bases). Germline CDR1 reads MNHNS; CDR2 reads SASEGT. V was trimmed by 5 bases and J by 2 bases, leaving 9 bases between them. CDR3 length: 13 residues. The CDR3 sequence is CASSSGANYGYTF. The CDR3, as DNA: TGTGCCAGCAGTTCAGGGGCCAACTATGGCTACACCTTC.

The rearrangement uses TRBV9 and TRBJ1-4; 11 bases map to TRBD1. Germline CDR1 is SGDLS and CDR2 is YYNGEE. The CDR3 consists of 17 residues. V dropped 0 bases and J dropped 3; count of bases not matched to a gene: 4. For the CDR3, the DNA is TGTGCCAGCAGCGTAGAGGGACAGGGGGGATCTAATGAAAAACTGTTTTTT. This sequence encodes CASSVEGQGGSNEKLFF.